This T cell receptor beta chain is drawn from a study of OX40 agonist ivuxolimab in advanced cancers. Broadly, across the study: The costimulatory receptor OX40 (CD134) was targeted by ivuxolimab, a fully human IgG2 agonistic monoclonal antibody. Intravenous ivuxolimab was administered to patients every 2 weeks at six dose levels: 0.01, 0.1, 0.3, 1.5, 3 and 10 mg/kg. Of the approximately 50 patients in dose escalation, around 20 had hepatocellular carcinoma, approximately 15 had melanoma, 9 had renal cell carcinoma and 9 had head and neck cancer. In the dose-escalation cohort, roughly 80% of patients were male, and the mean age was approximately 60 years, with a range of about 23 to 85. Prior anti-PD-1, anti-PD-L1 or anti-CTLA-4 therapy was permitted, and checkpoint inhibitors had been received by about 44% of dose-escalation patients. Partial responses were achieved by three dose-escalation patients, of whom one had hepatocellular carcinoma and two had cutaneous melanoma. Peripheral TCRbeta sequencing aimed to test whether ivuxolimab altered TCR sequence diversity and caused clonal T-cell expansion. The paper reports the monotherapy dose-escalation portion (N = 52 patients) of the phase I ivuxolimab trial.

Overall results and qualifications from the work: Which antigens the clonally expanded peripheral T cells were specific for was not determined. At doses from 0.1 to 3.0 mg/kg, clonal expansion was seen in both CD4+ and CD8+ blood T cells between baseline and week 6. Low levels of normalized T-cell clonal expansion were also seen in some nonresponding patients. On average, CD8+ T cells showed more expanded clones than CD4+ T cells after ivuxolimab. In the 0.1-3.0 mg/kg groups, partial responders had among the lowest normalized peripheral clonal expansion, particularly in CD8+ T cells.

Genomic DNA was extracted from sorted cells for sequencing of the TCRbeta CDR3 region. The immunoSEQ Assay was used to sequence the TCRbeta CDR3 regions. This is the immuneACCESS table as TCRdb keeps it, with only in-frame sequences that have V and J called. A part of the clones is gone; compared with another copy, unresolved V genes explain less than half, and the rest is unexplained. For this sample the table gives about 80,000 clones, of which 84% were detected only once. The top ten clones comprise roughly 25% of the sample. Per the germline V gene, KGHSH is the CDR1 and LQKENI is the CDR2. Unmatched junction bases come to 14, with V trimmed by 3 bases and J by 4 bases. Spanning cysteine to phenylalanine, the CDR3 consists of 18 amino acids. This entry keeps only the CDR3 DNA: 54 bases, framed from base 1. Patients with a history of autoimmune disease or receiving systemic immunosuppression were excluded from the trial. Peripheral blood for TCR sequencing was collected from all dose cohorts at baseline, on cycle 4 day 1, and on cycle 7 day 1. The samples were drawn from a first-in-human, open-label, multicenter phase I dose-escalation trial of ivuxolimab. Adults with locally advanced or metastatic melanoma, renal cell carcinoma, hepatocellular carcinoma or head and neck squamous cell carcinoma were enrolled in the trial. CD4+ and CD8+ T cells were sorted separately from peripheral blood before TCR sequencing.

A remark on this clone: Its antigen is still unknown. No clone much larger than this one lies a single base away; base qualities are absent.

The source was CD4+ or CD8+ T cells sorted from blood, collected in a trial of the OX40 agonist ivuxolimab. The chain couples TRBV18 to TRBJ1-1; 10 bases in the middle match TRBD1. This receptor was identified in an adult with an advanced solid tumor such as melanoma, head and neck, liver or kidney cancer. The CDR3 here reads CASSPLRTGGRWVTEAFF. At the DNA level, the sequence is TGTGCCAGCTCACCCCTACGGACAGGGGGTAGATGGGTCACTGAAGCTTTCTTT.